What follows are 4 T cell receptor beta chains derived from one specimen sequenced in a study of blood T cell repertoires in COVID-19. TCRdb keeps only in-frame clones here, not all; method: immunoSEQ multiplex PCR. The repertoire has about 59,000 clones, about 78% of them found once; the top ten carry roughly 12%. The sample was peripheral blood. These receptors were taken from a man older than 75 with acute or convalescent COVID-19.

This clone was observed once. Other DNA sequences of this sample code for an identical CDR3. The V call is TRBV5-1, the J call TRBJ2-7; TRBD1 agrees at 11 bases. The CDR3 is 14 residues long. CDR1 and CDR2 (germline): SGHRS, YFSETQ. Trimming at V came to 4 bases and at J to 2 bases, leaving 2 bases not matched to a gene. The CDR3 DNA reads TGCGCCAGCAGCCCGGGACAGGGGGCCTACGAGCAGTACTTC. This encodes CASSPGQGAYEQYF.

CDR3 coding DNA: TGTGCCAGCAGCTTATCCCCGGGGAGCGGGGGAAGCACAGATACGCAGTATTTT. Its translation: CASSLSPGSGGSTDTQYF. The chain joins TRBV7-2 to TRBJ2-3, with TRBD2 matching 8 bases. Germline values: CDR1 SGHTA, CDR2 FQGNSA. With V trimmed by 2 bases and J by 0 bases, 10 bases remained unmatched. The CDR3 has 18 amino acids.

CDR3 bases: TGCAGCGTCAAAGCGCTAGCGGGAGGGGGCGAGCAGTACTTC. This sequence encodes CSVKALAGGGEQYF. This sequence joins TRBV29-1 and TRBJ2-7; 12 bases align to TRBD2. Trimming cost V 6 bases and J 6 bases; bases outside gene matches: 9. CDR1 SQVTM and CDR2 ANQGSEA come from the germline V gene. The CDR3 has 14 amino acids.

The chain carries TRBV20-1 and TRBJ1-2; no clear D gene. V lost 4 bases and J lost 2, with 5 bases in between. This CDR3 comprises 11 residues. The germline gives CDR1 DFQATT, CDR2 SNEGSKA (reference sequence). The CDR3 spells CSANQNYGYTF. In DNA, the CDR3 is TGCAGTGCTAATCAGAACTATGGCTACACCTTC.